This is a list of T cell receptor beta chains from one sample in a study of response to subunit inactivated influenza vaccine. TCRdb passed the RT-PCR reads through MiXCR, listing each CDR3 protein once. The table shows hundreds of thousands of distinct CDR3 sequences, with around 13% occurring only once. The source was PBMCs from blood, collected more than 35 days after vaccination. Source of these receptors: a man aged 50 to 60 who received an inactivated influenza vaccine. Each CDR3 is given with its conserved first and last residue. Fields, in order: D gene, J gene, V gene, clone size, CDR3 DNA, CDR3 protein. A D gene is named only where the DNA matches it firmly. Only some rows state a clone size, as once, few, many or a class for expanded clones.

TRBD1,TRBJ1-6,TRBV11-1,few,TGTGCCAGCAGTTCGGACGGGACAGGTGCCCAACCCCATTCACCCCTCCACTTT,CASSSDGTGAQPHSPLHF
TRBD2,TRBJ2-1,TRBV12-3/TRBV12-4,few,TGTGCCAGCAGTCCTAGAGGACTAGCGGGGGCACGCTCCTACAATGAGCAGTTCTTC,CASSPRGLAGARSYNEQFF
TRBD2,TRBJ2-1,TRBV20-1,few,TGCAGTGCTAGGCGGACTAGCGGGGTCTACAATGAGCAGTTCTTC,CSARRTSGVYNEQFF
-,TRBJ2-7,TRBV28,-,TGTGCCAGCAGACGTGATAGCGGACGGTACGAGCAGTACTTC,CASRRDSGRYEQYF
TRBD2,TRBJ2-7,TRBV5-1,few,TGCGCCAGCAGACCCGGGACTAGCGGATACTACGAGCAGTACTTC,CASRPGTSGYYEQYF
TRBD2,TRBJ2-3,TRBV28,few,TGTGCCACCAGTCGATCTAGCGGGAGGTCAGATACGCAGTATTTT,CATSRSSGRSDTQYF
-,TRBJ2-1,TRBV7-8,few,TGTGCCAGCAGCTTAGGATTACTAGCTAAGTTCTTC,CASSLGLLAKFF
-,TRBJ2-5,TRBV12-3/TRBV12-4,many,TGTGCCAGCAGTACAGGCATCGTACAGTACTTC,CASSTGIVQYF
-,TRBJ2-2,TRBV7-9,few,TGTGCCAGCAGCCACAATATCGGGGAGCTGTTTTTT,CASSHNIGELFF
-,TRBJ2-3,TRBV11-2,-,TGTGCCAGCAGCTTAGTCCCGGGGTTGACAGATACGCAGTATTTT,CASSLVPGLTDTQYF
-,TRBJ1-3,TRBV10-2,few,TGCGCCAGCGGACAGAACCCTTTCTCTGGAAACACCATATATTTT,CASGQNPFSGNTIYF
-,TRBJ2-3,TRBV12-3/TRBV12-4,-,TGTGCCAGCAGTTTCTACGGAGCGGGCGACACAGATACGCAGTATTTT,CASSFYGAGDTDTQYF
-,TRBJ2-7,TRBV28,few,TGTGCCAGCAGTACGGTTCGGGGGCTCGAGCAGTACTTC,CASSTVRGLEQYF
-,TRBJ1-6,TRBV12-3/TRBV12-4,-,TGTGCCAGCACCCTGAGCGGCGGTCGTAGTAATTCACCCCTCCACTTT,CASTLSGGRSNSPLHF
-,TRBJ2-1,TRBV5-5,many,TGTGCCAGCAGCAACGCCGGGACTCCCAATGAGCAGTTCTTC,CASSNAGTPNEQFF
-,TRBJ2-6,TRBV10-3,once,TGTGCCACCGGGGGGACATTGGCCCGGGGAAGCTCTGGGGCCAACGTCCTGACTTTC,CATGGTLARGSSGANVLTF
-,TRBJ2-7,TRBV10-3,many,TGTGCCATCAGTGAAGGTCCCTACGAGCAGTACTTC,CAISEGPYEQYF
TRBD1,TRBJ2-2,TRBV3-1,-,TGTGCCAGCAGTGGCGGAGGACAGGGGCTGACCGGGGAGCTGTTTTTT,CASSGGGQGLTGELFF
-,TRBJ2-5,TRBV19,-,TGTGCCAGTAGGAGAACAAGGCAAGAGACCCAGTACTTC,CASRRTRQETQYF
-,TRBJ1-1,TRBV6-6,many,TGTGCCAGCAACATACAGGAGTCCACTGAAGCTTTCTTT,CASNIQESTEAFF
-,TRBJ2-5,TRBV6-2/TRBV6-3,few,TGTGCCAGCAGTTATCGAGTCCAAGAGACCCAGTACTTC,CASSYRVQETQYF
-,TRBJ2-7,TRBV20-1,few,TGCAGTGCTAGCCAGGACTCGAACTACGAGCAGTACTTC,CSASQDSNYEQYF
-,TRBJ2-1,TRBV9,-,TGTGCCAGCAGCCCATTGGGGAGAGAGACCCAGTTCTTC,CASSPLGRETQFF
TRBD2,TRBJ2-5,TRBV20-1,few,TGCAGTGCTAGTTTCCTAGCGGGGCGTTACCAAGAGACCCAGTACTTC,CSASFLAGRYQETQYF
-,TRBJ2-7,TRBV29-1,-,TGCAGCGTTGAAGTAAAGGGAAAATCCTCCTACGAGCAGTACTTC,CSVEVKGKSSYEQYF
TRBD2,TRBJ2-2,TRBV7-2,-,TGTGCCAGCAGCCTCGGACTAGCCGCCGGGGAGCTGTTTTTT,CASSLGLAAGELFF
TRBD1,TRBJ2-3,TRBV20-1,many,TGCAGTGCTAAGAAGGGGGCGGCGACAGATACGCAGTATTTT,CSAKKGAATDTQYF
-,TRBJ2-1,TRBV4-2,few,TGTGCCAGCAGCCCGGTTGGCGGGGCGAATGAGCAGTTCTTC,CASSPVGGANEQFF
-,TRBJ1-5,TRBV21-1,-,TGTGCCAGCATCCGGGGAGGACAGCCCCAGCATTTT,CASIRGGQPQHF
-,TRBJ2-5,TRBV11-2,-,TGTGCCAGCAGCTTAGGTTTTGGCGGGTCGGAGACCCAGTACTTC,CASSLGFGGSETQYF
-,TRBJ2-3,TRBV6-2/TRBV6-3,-,TGTGCCAGCAGTTACGCCACCCCAGGGGCGAACACAGATACGCAGTATTTT,CASSYATPGANTDTQYF
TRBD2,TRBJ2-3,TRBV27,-,TGTGCCAGCAAACTGACAAGGACTAGCGCGCAGTATTTT,CASKLTRTSAQYF
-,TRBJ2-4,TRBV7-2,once,TGTGCCAGCAGCCCCGAAGCGACGGCCAAAAACATTCAGTACTTC,CASSPEATAKNIQYF
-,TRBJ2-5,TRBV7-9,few,TGTGCCAGCAGCCAAACGGTCGGGGGAGATCAAGAGACCCAGTACTTC,CASSQTVGGDQETQYF
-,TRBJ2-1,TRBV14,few,TGTGCCAGCAGCCTCCGGGCAGGTCGTTTCCGATACAATGAGCAGTTCTTC,CASSLRAGRFRYNEQFF
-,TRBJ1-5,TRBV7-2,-,TGTGCCAGCGGCCCAGGGGGCAATCAGCCCCAGCATTTT,CASGPGGNQPQHF
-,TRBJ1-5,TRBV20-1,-,TGCAGTGCTCGAGACCAAGGACAGAGCAATCAGCCCCAGCATTTT,CSARDQGQSNQPQHF
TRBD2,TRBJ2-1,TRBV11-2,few,TGTGCCAGCAGCTTAGATATCCTAGCGGGAGAATACAATGAGCAGTTCTTC,CASSLDILAGEYNEQFF
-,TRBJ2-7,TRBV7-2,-,TGTGCCAGCAGCGCAGACCAGGGAGGACCCTACGAGCAGTACTTC,CASSADQGGPYEQYF
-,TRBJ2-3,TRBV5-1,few,TGCGCCAGCAGCTTGGCCGGTCTTAGCAACACAGATACGCAGTATTTT,CASSLAGLSNTDTQYF
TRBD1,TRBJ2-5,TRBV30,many,TGTGCCTGGAGTGAACCGGGACAGCAAGAGACCCAGTACTTC,CAWSEPGQQETQYF